This TCR beta chain is drawn from a study of OX40 agonist ivuxolimab in advanced cancers. Study-wide context: Three partial responders included one hepatocellular carcinoma patient and two cutaneous melanoma patients. Study-level findings and limits: Expanded clones were, on average, more numerous in CD8+ T cells than in CD4+.

Germline values: CDR1 SGHRS, CDR2 YFSETQ. V shed 2 bases and J shed 5 bases, with 11 bases lying between them. The CDR3 has 14 residues. Only one count was recorded for this clone. The antigen is undetermined. The repertoire was sequenced with immunoSEQ multiplex PCR; TCRdb's copy has only in-frame clones and lacks some. The table includes approximately 40,000 clones, 65% to 90% detected once. The receptor was derived from an adult with an advanced solid tumor such as melanoma, head and neck, liver or kidney cancer. Source: CD4+ or CD8+ T cells sorted from blood, taken in a trial of the OX40 agonist ivuxolimab. V gene TRBV5-1 combines with J gene TRBJ1-5, with TRBD1 as a possible D gene (6 bases). As DNA, the CDR3 is TGCGCCAGCAGCTTATCGGGGGGCGATCAGCCCCAGCATTTT. This sequence encodes CASSLSGGDQPQHF.